This T cell receptor beta chain appears in the sequencing data of a study of cytomegalovirus exposure and HLA in healthy donors. In the case of this clone: Its target is unknown.

V gave up 5 bases and J gave up 13 bases; unmatched junction bases: 22. The CDR3 totals 17 residues. The germline CDR1 and CDR2 sequences are SGHVS and FQNEAQ. The study ran its PCR with 60 Vbeta and 13 Jbeta primers. This table comes from immunoSEQ multiplex PCR, and its TCRdb copy is limited to in-frame clones, with some not included. The sample has about 140,000 clones, around 83% seen once; the top ten hold over 1%. Findings and limits, study-wide: Trimming of TCR beta V- and J-genes showed a link, identified in a later analysis, to a missense DCLRE1C variant. The Asian-associated ancestry cluster reportedly had fewer N-insertions than the roughly 670-donor mean in a later analysis.

The chain carries TRBV7-8 and TRBJ1-4; the match to TRBD1 covers 7 bases. Sequencing was performed on PBMCs. The receptor's source is a male donor in good health and CMV-seropositive. The CDR3 region has the DNA TGTGCCAGCAGCGGGACCCGGGACAGAGGTCTCATGAGGCGACTGTTTTTT. Amino acid sequence: CASSGTRDRGLMRRLFF.